These 9 T cell receptor beta chains came from one sample sequenced in a study of human T cells and chemical hapten exposure. TCRdb redid the calling of the RACE reads with MiXCR, one entry per CDR3 protein. The repertoire consists of more than 100,000 distinct CDR3 sequences, with roughly 15% occurring once and the leading ten covering around 0.99%. As for time point: patch test 1, 2 weeks after DPC sensitization. The treatment was: therapeutic diphenylcyclopropenone sensitization with weekly scalp DPC. This material consisted of whole blood, taken in connection with sensitization to the hapten diphenylcyclopropenone (DPC). These receptors were collected from a man aged 18 to 30 with alopecia areata. Some clones in this sample may be carry-over from other donors' samples.

The rearrangement links TRBV4-1 to TRBJ1-5; D not resolved. Per the germline V gene, CDR1 is MGHRA and CDR2 is YSYEKL. The CDR3 runs 14 residues. V was pared by 0 bases and J by 9 bases, with 12 bases between. CDR3 region: CASSQEGNRPPQHF. The CDR3 nucleotides are TGCGCCAGCAGCCAAGAGGGGAACCGGCCGCCCCAGCATTTT.

This clonotype occurred a few times. The genes are TRBV28 and TRBJ1-1; perhaps TRBD1 as D (6 bases). There are 11 residues in the CDR3. V was pared by 7 bases and J by 5 bases, with 8 bases between. Germline CDR1 and CDR2: MDHEN and SYDVKM. CDR3 in amino acids: CASKRGTEAFF. The CDR3 DNA follows: TGTGCCAGCAAAAGGGGGACTGAAGCTTTCTTT.

This clonotype was detected only a few times. The V call is TRBV5-1, the J call TRBJ2-7, with D perhaps matching TRBD2 (5 bases). The CDR3 spans 15 residues. Trimming removed 1 base at V and 3 bases at J, with 14 bases between. CDR1 SGHRS and CDR2 YFSETQ come from the germline V gene. Here the CDR3 DNA reads TGCGCCAGCAGCTTGATCTCGTCTAGCATCTACGAGCAGTACTTC. It is translated as CASSLISSSIYEQYF.

The CDR3 loop is CASSLYVTDQETQYF. Here the CDR3 DNA reads TGTGCCAGCAGCTTATACGTGACGGATCAAGAGACCCAGTACTTC. This chain joins TRBV7-2 and TRBJ2-5, with no clear D. The CDR3 length is 15 residues. V dropped 2 bases and J dropped 2 bases, with 12 bases sitting between them. Germline V lookup: CDR1 SGHTA, CDR2 FQGNSA.

The sample holds a few counts of this clonotype. The rearrangement links TRBV7-9 to TRBJ2-3, with D perhaps matching TRBD1 (6 bases). The CDR3 is 16 residues long. Germline CDR1 and CDR2: SEHNR and FQNEAQ (reference sequence). Trimming took 0 bases from V and 4 from J, leaving 14 bases between them. The chain's CDR3 is CASSLAQGLPADTQYF. CDR3 sequence (DNA): TGTGCCAGCAGCTTAGCCCAGGGGCTCCCCGCAGATACGCAGTATTTT.

The chain combines TRBV6-2 or TRBV6-3 with TRBJ2-5; D gene ambiguous. CDR1 MNHEY and CDR2 SVGEGT come from the germline V gene. V was cut by 2 bases and J by 5 bases, with 15 bases left in between. The length of the CDR3 is 15 residues. The CDR3 sequence is CASSYPWARIETQYF. The CDR3 DNA is TGTGCCAGCAGTTACCCTTGGGCCCGAATTGAGACCCAGTACTTC.

This chain links TRBV3-1 with TRBJ1-2; D not certain. The germline V gene encodes CDR1 LGHDT and CDR2 YNNKEL (reference sequence). The length of the CDR3 is 13 residues. Trimming cost V 2 bases and J 6 bases, with 10 bases left between them. In DNA form, the CDR3 reads TGTGCCAGCAGCCAATACATCTTCGATGGCTACACCTTC. This sequence encodes CASSQYIFDGYTF. Drawing the rest from reference TRBV3-1 and TRBJ1-2, the complete variable domain is DTAVSQTPKYLVTQMGNDKSIKCEQNLGHDTMYWYKQDSKKFLKIMFSYNNKELIINETVPNRFSPKSPDKAHLNLHINSLELGDSAVYFCASSQYIFDGYTFGSGTRLTVV.

The chain combines TRBV11-2 with TRBJ2-6; D ambiguous. Germline-derived CDR1 and CDR2 are SGHAT and FQNNGV. Trimming cost V 1 base and J 0 bases, with 13 bases left between them. CDR3 length: 18 amino acids. In nucleotides, the CDR3 is TGTGCCAGCAGCTTAGCACCAGGAACGCGCTCTGGGGCCAACGTCCTGACTTTC. Amino acids: CASSLAPGTRSGANVLTF. Full variable domain (rest looked up from reference TRBV11-2 and TRBJ2-6): EAGVAQSPRYKIIEKRQSVAFWCNPISGHATLYWYQQILGQGPKLLIQFQNNGVVDDSQLPKDRFSAERLKGVDSTLKIQPAKLEDSAVYLCASSLAPGTRSGANVLTFGAGSRLTVL.

The chain employs TRBV4-3 and TRBJ1-1, with D uncertain. V shed 6 bases and J shed 8 bases, with 4 bases lying between them. The CDR3 has 9 residues. The germline V gene encodes CDR1 LGHNA and CDR2 YSLEER. This CDR3 reads CASRGEAFF. The CDR3 DNA reads as TGCGCCAGCAGAGGGGAAGCTTTCTTT.